This record looks at one T cell receptor (beta chain) sequence and its context. Original analysis: Reference gene primer amplification yielded estimated nucleated cell counts. Profiled with immunoSEQ multiplex PCR; TCRdb holds only in-frame clones, not every one. That table furnishes V, J and clone size, whereas the DNA furnished D and trimming. Of 300,000 to 400,000 clones in the sample, around 83% were seen once. The record originates from a study of blood T cell repertoires in COVID-19. Across the whole study: There were acute and convalescent COVID-19 samples, and they came from the United States, Italy and Spain. Sources were T cells, B-cell-depleted T cells, or PBMCs; the material itself was cDNA or gDNA.

The CDR3 covers 12 residues. Per germline, CDR1 SQVTM and CDR2 ANQGSEA. V was trimmed by 6 bases and J by 2 bases, leaving 8 bases between them. The V call is TRBV29-1, the J call TRBJ1-5, with D uncertain. This clonotype was sampled from a man between 25 and 39 years old with active or convalescent COVID-19. The specimen sequenced was peripheral blood. The CDR3 region is CSVGLGNQPQHF. As DNA, the CDR3 is TGCAGCGTCGGACTCGGCAATCAGCCCCAGCATTTT.